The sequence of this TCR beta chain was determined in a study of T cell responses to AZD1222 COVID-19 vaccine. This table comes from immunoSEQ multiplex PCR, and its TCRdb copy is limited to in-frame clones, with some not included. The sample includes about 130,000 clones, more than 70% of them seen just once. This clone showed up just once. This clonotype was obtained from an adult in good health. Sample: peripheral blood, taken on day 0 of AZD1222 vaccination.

In DNA form, the CDR3 reads TGTGCCAGCACTTATGAACAGGGCTGGGAAGCTTTCTTT. Translated, it gives CASTYEQGWEAFF. The chain couples TRBV12-3 or TRBV12-4 to TRBJ1-1; maybe TRBD1 (6 bases). Trimming shortened V by 7 bases and J by 8 bases, and 17 bases separated the two germline ends. The CDR3 is 13 amino acids.